This T cell receptor (beta chain) derives from a study of Graves' ophthalmopathy and Graves' hyperthyroidism. Looked up from germline, CDR1 is MNHEY and CDR2 is SVGEGT. Trimming cost V 1 base and J 6 bases, with 13 bases left between them. CDR3 length: 14 residues. The authors amplified TCR beta CDR3 regions from RNA transcripts. First-round RT-PCR employed HTBI primers, with a second-round multiplex PCR after it. From the multiplex PCR reads, TCRdb called clonotypes with MiXCR, one entry per CDR3 protein. The sample has 150,000 to 200,000 distinct CDR3 sequences, 39% seen once; the top ten hold around 8.9%.

The clonotype comes from a young man with Graves' ophthalmopathy. The chain carries TRBV6-2 or TRBV6-3 and TRBJ2-7; D gene uncertain. Specimen: peripheral blood. The CDR3 coding sequence is TGTGCCAGCAGTTACTATCCAGGTCCATCCGAGCAGTACTTC. This gives the protein CASSYYPGPSEQYF.